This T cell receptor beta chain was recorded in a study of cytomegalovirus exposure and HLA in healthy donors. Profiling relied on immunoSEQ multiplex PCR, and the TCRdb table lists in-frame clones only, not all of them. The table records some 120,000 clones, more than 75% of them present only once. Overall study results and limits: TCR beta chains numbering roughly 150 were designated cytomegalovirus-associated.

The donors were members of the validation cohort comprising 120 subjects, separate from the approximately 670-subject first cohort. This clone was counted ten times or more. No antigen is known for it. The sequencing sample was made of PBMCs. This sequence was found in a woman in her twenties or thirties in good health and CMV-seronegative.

The CDR3 region has the DNA TGCGCCAGCAGCCCCAAGGCGGGACAGGGCTACGAGCAGTACTTC. As protein: CASSPKAGQGYEQYF. V usage is TRBV5-1 and J usage is TRBJ2-7, with 9 bases matching TRBD1. Trimming cost V 4 bases and J 3 bases; bases outside gene matches: 8. From germline, CDR1 is SGHRS and CDR2 YFSETQ. CDR3 length equals 15 residues.